These T cell receptor beta chains were read from a single sample in a study of CD8+ T cells in alopecia areata. Measured with immunoSEQ multiplex PCR; TCRdb has only the in-frame clones, and not every one. The table lists roughly 190,000 clones, about 60% of them singletons. This sample comprised CD4+ T cells sorted from blood, obtained at week 4, from a patient treated with tofacitinib. The receptors come from a human donor with alopecia areata. Each CDR3 is given with its conserved first and last residue. Fields, in order: D gene, clone size, J gene, V gene, CDR3 DNA, CDR3 protein. D genes are given only for firm matches. The size of a clone is reported for some rows only, either as once, few or many, or as a class for expanded clones.

D gene: -; clone size: -; J gene: TRBJ2-7; V gene: TRBV5-1; CDR3 DNA: TGCGCCAGCAGCGGAGACGGGAGTACCTACGAGCAGTACTTC; CDR3 protein: CASSGDGSTYEQYF
D gene: -; clone size: -; J gene: TRBJ2-2; V gene: TRBV18; CDR3 DNA: TGTGCCAGCTCACCAGACCGGAACACCGGGGAGCTGTTTTTT; CDR3 protein: CASSPDRNTGELFF
D gene: TRBD2; clone size: once; J gene: TRBJ2-4; V gene: TRBV30; CDR3 DNA: TGTGCCTGGAATCTAGCGGGAGGCCGTAACATTCAGTACTTC; CDR3 protein: CAWNLAGGRNIQYF
D gene: -; clone size: few; J gene: TRBJ2-7; V gene: TRBV4-3; CDR3 DNA: TGCGCCAGCAGCCAAGACTTAGGGGGGATCTACGAGCAGTACTTC; CDR3 protein: CASSQDLGGIYEQYF
D gene: -; clone size: -; J gene: TRBJ2-3; V gene: TRBV29-1; CDR3 DNA: TGCAGCGCCGGATCCGGGACACACGATACGCAGTATTTT; CDR3 protein: CSAGSGTHDTQYF
D gene: -; clone size: -; J gene: TRBJ2-3; V gene: TRBV5-1; CDR3 DNA: TGCGCCAGCAGCTCGCCTGAGGGTTCGGCTACGCAGTATTTT; CDR3 protein: CASSSPEGSATQYF
D gene: -; clone size: few; J gene: TRBJ1-5; V gene: TRBV7-3; CDR3 DNA: TGTGCCAGCAGCTTAATGGGCGGCAGGGTCGGGCAGCCCCAGCATTTT; CDR3 protein: CASSLMGGRVGQPQHF
D gene: -; clone size: -; J gene: TRBJ1-2; V gene: TRBV15; CDR3 DNA: TGTGCCACCAGCCGGGACAAACGTAACTATGGCTACACCTTC; CDR3 protein: CATSRDKRNYGYTF
D gene: -; clone size: -; J gene: TRBJ2-7; V gene: TRBV29-1; CDR3 DNA: TGCAGCGTTGAACAGGGATTGAACGAGCAGTACTTC; CDR3 protein: CSVEQGLNEQYF
D gene: TRBD1; clone size: -; J gene: TRBJ2-5; V gene: TRBV29-1; CDR3 DNA: TGCAGCGTTCAGGGGGCGTGGGAGACCCAGTACTTC; CDR3 protein: CSVQGAWETQYF
D gene: -; clone size: -; J gene: TRBJ2-1; V gene: TRBV25-1; CDR3 DNA: TGTGCCAGCAGTGAGCAGGGAAGGGTCTCCTACAATGAGCAGTTCTTC; CDR3 protein: CASSEQGRVSYNEQFF
D gene: TRBD2; clone size: -; J gene: TRBJ2-3; V gene: TRBV4-2; CDR3 DNA: TGTGCCAGCAGCCAAGTTTCCAGCGGGGACACAGATACGCAGTATTTT; CDR3 protein: CASSQVSSGDTDTQYF
D gene: TRBD1; clone size: -; J gene: TRBJ1-4; V gene: TRBV27; CDR3 DNA: TGTGCCAGCAGTTTCAGGGGGATTAATGAAAAACTGTTTTTT; CDR3 protein: CASSFRGINEKLFF
D gene: TRBD1; clone size: -; J gene: TRBJ1-4; V gene: TRBV2; CDR3 DNA: TGTGCCAGCAGCGAACCCTCGGGACAGGCCAATGAAAAACTGTTTTTT; CDR3 protein: CASSEPSGQANEKLFF
D gene: -; clone size: few; J gene: TRBJ1-5; V gene: TRBV30; CDR3 DNA: TGTGCCTGGAGTTTGAGGGAAAATCAGCCCCAGCATTTT; CDR3 protein: CAWSLRENQPQHF
D gene: TRBD2; clone size: -; J gene: TRBJ2-7; V gene: TRBV29-1; CDR3 DNA: TGCAGCGTTGAACTAGCGGGAGTCGTCTACGAGCAGTACTTC; CDR3 protein: CSVELAGVVYEQYF
D gene: -; clone size: -; J gene: TRBJ2-3; V gene: TRBV5-6; CDR3 DNA: TGTGCCAGCAGCTTACAGGGCACAGATACGCAGTATTTT; CDR3 protein: CASSLQGTDTQYF
D gene: -; clone size: -; J gene: TRBJ2-1; V gene: TRBV5-4; CDR3 DNA: TGTGCCAGCAGCCTCCCTCGGGACCACCCTTTAGGTGAGCAGTTCTTC; CDR3 protein: CASSLPRDHPLGEQFF
D gene: -; clone size: -; J gene: TRBJ2-5; V gene: TRBV7-8; CDR3 DNA: TGTGCCAGCAGCTCACCGGGCCCCCGACCAGAGACCCAGTACTTC; CDR3 protein: CASSSPGPRPETQYF
D gene: -; clone size: -; J gene: TRBJ2-7; V gene: TRBV4-3; CDR3 DNA: TGCGCCAGCAGCCAAGTTCAAGGCCCCTTCGGCATCGAGCAGTACTTC; CDR3 protein: CASSQVQGPFGIEQYF
D gene: -; clone size: -; J gene: TRBJ2-7; V gene: TRBV23-1; CDR3 DNA: TGCGCCAGCAGTCAATCCCAGACCATCCCTTGCTACGAGCAGTACTTC; CDR3 protein: CASSQSQTIPCYEQYF
D gene: -; clone size: -; J gene: TRBJ2-5; V gene: TRBV2; CDR3 DNA: TGTGCCAGCAGGATGGGGCTCCGTAACCGCCATGCACCAGAGACCCAGTACTTC; CDR3 protein: CASRMGLRNRHAPETQYF
D gene: -; clone size: -; J gene: TRBJ2-3; V gene: TRBV25-1; CDR3 DNA: TGTGCCAGCAGTGAAGTTCCCCCAAAGACAGATACGCAGTATTTT; CDR3 protein: CASSEVPPKTDTQYF
D gene: -; clone size: few; J gene: TRBJ1-1; V gene: TRBV4-1; CDR3 DNA: TGCGCCAGCAGCCAACGAGTCGAGGTCAACACTGAAGCTTTCTTT; CDR3 protein: CASSQRVEVNTEAFF
D gene: TRBD1; clone size: -; J gene: TRBJ1-2; V gene: TRBV19; CDR3 DNA: TGTGCCAGTAGCCCGGGACAGAGATTTCATGGCTATGGCTACACCTTC; CDR3 protein: CASSPGQRFHGYGYTF
D gene: -; clone size: -; J gene: TRBJ1-1; V gene: TRBV7-2; CDR3 DNA: TGTGCCAGCAGCCCGGGGACTTGGAAGTACCCTGAAGCTTTCTTT; CDR3 protein: CASSPGTWKYPEAFF
D gene: -; clone size: -; J gene: TRBJ2-1; V gene: TRBV6-5; CDR3 DNA: TGTGCCAGCAGTCCCCGGACCAATGAGCAGTTCTTC; CDR3 protein: CASSPRTNEQFF
D gene: -; clone size: -; J gene: TRBJ1-1; V gene: TRBV29-1; CDR3 DNA: TGCAGCGTTGGACAGCAAAACACTGAAGCTTTCTTT; CDR3 protein: CSVGQQNTEAFF
D gene: -; clone size: few; J gene: TRBJ1-5; V gene: TRBV29-1; CDR3 DNA: TGCAGCGTTCAAAGGGGGGTAAATCAGCCCCAGCATTTT; CDR3 protein: CSVQRGVNQPQHF
D gene: -; clone size: once; J gene: TRBJ1-2; V gene: TRBV4-2; CDR3 DNA: TGTGCCAGCAGCCAAGATCCAGGGTTAGTCTATGGCTACACCTTC; CDR3 protein: CASSQDPGLVYGYTF
D gene: -; clone size: -; J gene: TRBJ2-7; V gene: TRBV28; CDR3 DNA: TGTGCCAGCACCGAACAGGGAACCTTCTCCTACGAGCAGTACTTC; CDR3 protein: CASTEQGTFSYEQYF
D gene: -; clone size: few; J gene: TRBJ2-2; V gene: TRBV5-1; CDR3 DNA: TGCGCCAGCAGGTTCCTCTTAAACACCGGGGAGCTGTTTTTT; CDR3 protein: CASRFLLNTGELFF
D gene: TRBD2; clone size: -; J gene: TRBJ2-7; V gene: TRBV6-5; CDR3 DNA: TGTGCCAGCAGTATAGCGGGAGTCCCCTACGAGCAGTACTTC; CDR3 protein: CASSIAGVPYEQYF
D gene: TRBD2; clone size: -; J gene: TRBJ2-5; V gene: TRBV7-7; CDR3 DNA: TGTGCTAGCAAACCCGGGAGGGCCTCCCAAGAGACCCAGTACTTC; CDR3 protein: CASKPGRASQETQYF
D gene: TRBD1; clone size: once; J gene: TRBJ2-7; V gene: TRBV30; CDR3 DNA: TGTGCCTGGGGGCATGGGCAGGGGGCCTCCTACGAGCAGTACTTC; CDR3 protein: CAWGHGQGASYEQYF
D gene: -; clone size: -; J gene: TRBJ2-3; V gene: TRBV7-3; CDR3 DNA: TGTGCCAGCAGCTTCCGCAGGGCAGATACGCAGTATTTT; CDR3 protein: CASSFRRADTQYF
D gene: -; clone size: -; J gene: TRBJ2-3; V gene: TRBV7-2; CDR3 DNA: TGTGCCAGCAGCCCTGGTTACAGGGAGTCAGATACGCAGTATTTT; CDR3 protein: CASSPGYRESDTQYF
D gene: -; clone size: few; J gene: TRBJ2-7; V gene: TRBV29-1; CDR3 DNA: TGCAGCGTTGTTTTGGCGGAGGGCCGTGACGAGCAGTACTTC; CDR3 protein: CSVVLAEGRDEQYF
D gene: TRBD1; clone size: -; J gene: TRBJ2-1; V gene: TRBV5-1; CDR3 DNA: TGCGCCAGCAGCTTGCCCGGGACAGGGGGCGATGAGCAGTTCTTC; CDR3 protein: CASSLPGTGGDEQFF
D gene: TRBD2; clone size: -; J gene: TRBJ2-1; V gene: TRBV29-1; CDR3 DNA: TGCAGCGTGACTAGCGCCTCCTACAATGAGCAGTTCTTC; CDR3 protein: CSVTSASYNEQFF
D gene: -; clone size: -; J gene: TRBJ2-7; V gene: TRBV29-1; CDR3 DNA: TGCAGCGTTGAATTGACAACCCCCTACGAGCAGTACTTC; CDR3 protein: CSVELTTPYEQYF
D gene: TRBD1; clone size: -; J gene: TRBJ1-1; V gene: TRBV29-1; CDR3 DNA: TGCAGCGCCCAGGTGACAGGGGCAACTGAAGCTTTCTTT; CDR3 protein: CSAQVTGATEAFF
D gene: -; clone size: -; J gene: TRBJ2-1; V gene: TRBV9; CDR3 DNA: TGTGCCAGCAGCCCATTCCTAGAAAACAATGAGCAGTTCTTC; CDR3 protein: CASSPFLENNEQFF
D gene: -; clone size: few; J gene: TRBJ1-5; V gene: TRBV6-1; CDR3 DNA: TGTGCCAGCAGGGATGGGGGAGGCAATCAGCCCCAGCATTTT; CDR3 protein: CASRDGGGNQPQHF
D gene: TRBD2; clone size: -; J gene: TRBJ2-1; V gene: TRBV4-1; CDR3 DNA: TGCGCCAGCAGCCAAGACTCACTAGCGGGAGCAGGCAATGAGCAGTTCTTC; CDR3 protein: CASSQDSLAGAGNEQFF
D gene: TRBD1; clone size: -; J gene: TRBJ2-7; V gene: TRBV28; CDR3 DNA: TGTGCCAGCAGTCAGCCGGGACAGGGAGCCTACGAGCAGTACTTC; CDR3 protein: CASSQPGQGAYEQYF
D gene: TRBD2; clone size: few; J gene: TRBJ2-3; V gene: TRBV29-1; CDR3 DNA: TGCAGCGTTGAAGGGGGGGGAGATACGCAGTATTTT; CDR3 protein: CSVEGGGDTQYF
D gene: -; clone size: -; J gene: TRBJ2-5; V gene: TRBV2; CDR3 DNA: TGTGCCAGCAGGGCAGGACACGAGGAGACCCAGTACTTC; CDR3 protein: CASRAGHEETQYF
D gene: -; clone size: -; J gene: TRBJ2-4; V gene: TRBV25-1; CDR3 DNA: TGTGCCAGCAGTGGTCAGGGTGGCCATGCCATTCAGTACTTC; CDR3 protein: CASSGQGGHAIQYF
D gene: -; clone size: -; J gene: TRBJ1-5; V gene: TRBV27; CDR3 DNA: TGTGCCAGCAGCCGTTGGACAGCTAGCAATCAGCCCCAGCATTTT; CDR3 protein: CASSRWTASNQPQHF
D gene: -; clone size: -; J gene: TRBJ1-1; V gene: TRBV7-9; CDR3 DNA: TGTGCCAGCGGGAGACAGATGAACACTGAAGCTTTCTTT; CDR3 protein: CASGRQMNTEAFF
D gene: TRBD2; clone size: -; J gene: TRBJ2-7; V gene: TRBV4-2; CDR3 DNA: TGTGCCAGCAGCCAAGGGCGACTAGCGGGAGGTTCGGACGAGCAGTACTTC; CDR3 protein: CASSQGRLAGGSDEQYF
D gene: TRBD2; clone size: -; J gene: TRBJ2-2; V gene: TRBV11-2; CDR3 DNA: TGTGCCAGCAACCTGGGACTAGCGGTCGATGGGGAGCTGTTTTTT; CDR3 protein: CASNLGLAVDGELFF
D gene: -; clone size: -; J gene: TRBJ1-2; V gene: TRBV15; CDR3 DNA: TGTGCCACCAGCCTAAGGGGGGGTAGCTATGGCTACACCTTC; CDR3 protein: CATSLRGGSYGYTF
D gene: -; clone size: -; J gene: TRBJ2-2; V gene: TRBV27; CDR3 DNA: TGTGCCAGCAAGACACCTGCGAACACCGGGGAGCTGTTTTTT; CDR3 protein: CASKTPANTGELFF
D gene: -; clone size: few; J gene: TRBJ2-1; V gene: TRBV29-1; CDR3 DNA: TGCAGCGGGGTCGACAGGTCTCTTAGCTCCTACAATGAGCAGTTCTTC; CDR3 protein: CSGVDRSLSSYNEQFF
D gene: -; clone size: -; J gene: TRBJ2-3; V gene: TRBV29-1; CDR3 DNA: TGCAGCCTACATAAGCAGTATTTT; CDR3 protein: CSLHKQYF